This paragraph covers one TCR beta chain sequence. Its antigen is still unknown. Sequence at one end of the junction differs from germline and may be a read error. This CDR3 is 20 amino acids long. Germline V gives CDR1 SSHAT, CDR2 FNYEAQ (reference sequence). These data are taken from a study of OX40 agonist ivuxolimab in advanced cancers. Study as a whole: Patients received ivuxolimab, an agonistic anti-OX40 (CD134) antibody.

Study findings and constraints: The expanded peripheral T cells' antigen specificity was not determined. CD4+ and CD8+ T cells in blood underwent clonal expansion by week 6 at 0.1 to 3.0 mg/kg. Relatively little clonal expansion, among the lowest observed, appeared in partial responders at 0.1-3.0 mg/kg.

Libraries were prepared by immunoSEQ multiplex PCR; TCRdb keeps only in-frame clonotypes and omits some of them. The sample lists about 80,000 clones; roughly 92% were seen once. This clonotype originated in an adult with an advanced solid tumor such as melanoma, head and neck, liver or kidney cancer. Sequenced here: CD4+ or CD8+ T cells sorted from blood, sampled in a trial of the OX40 agonist ivuxolimab. The V gene is TRBV7-7, the J gene TRBJ1-3, with D possibly TRBD1 on 5 matching bases. The CDR3 DNA follows: TGTGCTAGCAGCTTAGCGGGGAGGTGTCGACAGTACCCCATAGAGGACACCATATATTTT. It encodes CASSLAGRCRQYPIEDTIYF.